This T cell receptor (beta chain) is drawn from a study of identical twins. Points from the study as a whole: Fewer insertions marked abundant cord blood beta clonotypes; young adult naive trended weakly, memory not at all.

Using its own MiXCR run on the 5' RACE reads, TCRdb lists one record per CDR3 protein. The sample includes roughly 350,000 distinct CDR3 sequences, roughly an eighth of them seen just once. Turning to this clonotype: Its antigen remains unidentified.

This CDR3 contains 15 residues. V was cut by 3 bases and J by 3 bases, with 11 bases left in between. This sample also appeared in a second study, on yellow fever vaccine responses in identical twins.

The specimen sequenced was CD8+ T cells sorted from blood. The V and J genes are TRBV12-3 or TRBV12-4 and TRBJ2-2; D is undetermined. This TCR was recovered from a woman aged 18-30 years in good health. CDR3 nucleotides: TGTGCCAGCAGTTTGGTGGGCGCGGACACCGGGGAGCTGTTTTTT. Encoded protein: CASSLVGADTGELFF.